This TCR beta chain was sequenced in a study of beta chain features in type 1 diabetes. As every portion of the isolated RNA was reverse transcribed, the sequencing read expressed TCRB transcripts. Sequenced naive, central memory and regulatory T cell samples produced an average of around 3.9 million reads. Generated by immunoSEQ multiplex PCR, the TCRdb table keeps only in-frame clones and is missing some. The sample lists 200,000 to 250,000 clones, about 71% seen once, with 0.053% in the top ten. General observations from the study: Compared to healthy donors, patients appeared to have naive, central memory and Treg TCRB repertoires that were more alike. Type 1 diabetes patients had fewer VDJ junction insertions and more deletions.

Trimming took off 1 base at V and 3 bases at J, with 6 bases between the two ends. This CDR3 is 13 amino acids long. Germline values: CDR1 KGHSH, CDR2 LQKENI. For this clone: What it recognizes is unknown.

The sequenced sample was naive CD4+ T cells from blood. The receptor was derived from a man in his thirties or forties in good health. The chain links TRBV18 to TRBJ1-2; D ambiguous. The CDR3 sequence: CASSPLSDYGYTF. The CDR3 DNA is TGTGCCAGCTCACCACTGTCAGACTATGGCTACACCTTC.